The T cell receptor (beta chain) under discussion was sequenced for a study of cytomegalovirus exposure and HLA in healthy donors. CDR1 and CDR2 from the germline V gene are SGDLS and YYNGEE. Trimming shortened V by 0 bases and J by 5 bases, and 9 bases separated the two germline ends. CDR3 length: 14 amino acids. The PCR had 60 Vbeta and 13 Jbeta primers. Clones were sequenced by immunoSEQ multiplex PCR, and TCRdb holds only the in-frame ones, with some missing. The sample has under 200,000 clones; 77% are singletons. Broader study findings: Per a later analysis, HLA-associated TCR beta chains showed more clonal expansion than other, equally common TCR beta chains. Later, TCR association rates were found to vary by HLA locus, highest for DRB1 and lowest for HLA-C. It was reported in a later analysis that an Asian-associated ancestry cluster showed fewer N-insertions than the approximately 670-donor mean. Across donors, sequencing depth was assumed by presence/absence analyses to be roughly uniform.

This clone appeared a single time. Antigen unknown. The receptor was isolated from a man aged 25-45 years in good health and CMV-seropositive. The genes are TRBV9 and TRBJ2-4, with a weak D call TRBD2 (5 bases). Sequencing was performed on PBMCs. CDR3 nucleotides: TGTGCCAGCAGCGTAGGCGGAGGCGAAAACATTCAGTACTTC. As protein: CASSVGGGENIQYF.